This record looks at one T cell receptor beta chain sequence and its context. Its antigen remains unidentified. Indicated time point: week 47, end of study. Vaccination used 300 ug of mutant IDH1 20-mer peptide per dose, with topical imiquimod. The entry originates in a study of a mutant IDH1 vaccine in newly diagnosed glioma. Generated by immunoSEQ multiplex PCR, the TCRdb table keeps only in-frame clones and is missing some. The sample yields some 50,000 clones, about two thirds seen once. This clonotype originated in a man between 40 and 49 years old with glioma. Some clones in this sample may be carry-over from other donors' samples. This specimen consisted of peripheral blood mononuclear cells (PBMCs), obtained from a glioma patient whose treatment included an IDH1 peptide vaccine.

CDR3 sequence reads: CASSVLQGGNTEAFF. CDR3 nucleotide sequence: TGTGCCAGCAGCGTCCTACAGGGGGGGAACACTGAAGCTTTCTTT. The chain employs TRBV7-9 and TRBJ1-1; 8 bases align to TRBD1. CDR1 SEHNR and CDR2 FQNEAQ come from the germline V gene (reference sequence). This CDR3 comprises 15 residues. With 5 bases clipped from V and 1 base from J, the junction kept 6 bases outside the gene matches. Filled out from reference TRBV7-9 and TRBJ1-1, the complete variable domain reads DTGVSQNPRHKITKRGQNVTFRCDPISEHNRLYWYRQTLGQGPEFLTYFQNEAQLEKSRLLSDRFSAERPKGSFSTLEIQRTEQGDSAMYLCASSVLQGGNTEAFFGQGTRLTVV.